This entry describes one TCR delta chain. Its antigen remains unknown. This record belongs to a study of Vδ1+ human thymocytes. RNA was extracted from the cells and then reverse transcribed. Pooled V-gene forward primers with one constant-region reverse primer generated the CDR3 amplicons by multiplex PCR. TCRdb reprocessed the multiplex PCR reads using CATT. The sample consists of more than 45,000 delta-chain clones, around 16% of them appearing once. General observations from the study: Thymic TRG and TRD repertoires appeared highly polyclonal. Donors shared many TRG clonotypes but few TRD clonotypes.

J was trimmed by 0 bases and V by 5 bases; bases with no gene match: 15. The V gene's germline CDR1 is TSWWSYY and CDR2 QGS. The CDR3 has 20 amino acids. V usage is TRDV1 and J usage is TRDJ2; 10 nucleotides align to TRDD3. Material for sequencing was Vdelta1+ gamma-delta thymocytes from the thymus. Subset reported: FACS-sorted CD3+ TCRalphabeta- TCRVdelta1+ TCRVdelta2- thymocytes. This receptor was obtained from a girl in the first two years of life who had congenital heart surgery. In nucleotides, the CDR3 is TGTGCTCTTGGGAACATTCCTACTGGGGGATTACGCGCTTTGACAGCACAACTCTTCTTT. It is translated as CALGNIPTGGLRALTAQLFF.